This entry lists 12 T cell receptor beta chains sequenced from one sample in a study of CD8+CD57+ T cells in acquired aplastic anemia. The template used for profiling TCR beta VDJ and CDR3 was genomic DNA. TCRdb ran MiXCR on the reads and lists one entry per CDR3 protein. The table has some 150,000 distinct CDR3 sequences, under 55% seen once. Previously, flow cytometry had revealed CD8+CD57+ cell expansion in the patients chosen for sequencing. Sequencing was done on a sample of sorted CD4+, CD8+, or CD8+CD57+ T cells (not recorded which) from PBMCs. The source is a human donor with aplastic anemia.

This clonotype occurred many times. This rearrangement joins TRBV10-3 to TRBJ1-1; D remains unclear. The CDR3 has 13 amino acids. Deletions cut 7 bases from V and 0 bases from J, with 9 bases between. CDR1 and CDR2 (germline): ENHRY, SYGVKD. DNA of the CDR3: TGTGCCATCAACCCATCGATGAACACTGAAGCTTTCTTT. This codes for CAINPSMNTEAFF.

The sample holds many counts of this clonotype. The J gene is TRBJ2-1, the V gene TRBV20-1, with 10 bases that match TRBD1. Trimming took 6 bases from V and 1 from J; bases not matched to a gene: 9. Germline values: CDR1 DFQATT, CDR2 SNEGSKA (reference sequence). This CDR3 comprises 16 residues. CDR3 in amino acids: CSANPGQGNSYNEQFF. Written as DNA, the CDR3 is TGCAGTGCCAACCCGGGACAGGGGAATTCCTACAATGAGCAGTTCTTC.

CDR3 amino acids: CASSLRWGSADTQYF. CDR3 sequence (DNA): TGTGCCAGCAGCCTCCGGTGGGGGTCGGCAGATACGCAGTATTTT. This chain links TRBV9 with TRBJ2-3; D tentatively reads TRBD1 or TRBD2 (5 bases each). This CDR3 spans 15 amino acids. Germline V gene data show CDR1 as SGDLS and CDR2 as YYNGEE. V lost 4 bases to trimming and J lost 4 bases, with 16 bases between them.

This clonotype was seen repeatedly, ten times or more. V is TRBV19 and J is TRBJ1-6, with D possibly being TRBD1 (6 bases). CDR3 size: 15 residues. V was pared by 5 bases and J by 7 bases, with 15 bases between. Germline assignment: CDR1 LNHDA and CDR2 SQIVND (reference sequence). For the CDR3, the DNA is TGTGCCAGTAGTGGGGGACAACTTGGGAATTCACCCCTCCACTTT. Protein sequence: CASSGGQLGNSPLHF. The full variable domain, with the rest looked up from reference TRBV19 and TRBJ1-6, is DGGITQSPKYLFRKEGQNVTLSCEQNLNHDAMYWYRQDPGQGLRLIYYSQIVNDFQKGDIAEGYSVSREKKESFPLTVTSAQKNPTAFYLCASSGGQLGNSPLHFGNGTRLTVT.

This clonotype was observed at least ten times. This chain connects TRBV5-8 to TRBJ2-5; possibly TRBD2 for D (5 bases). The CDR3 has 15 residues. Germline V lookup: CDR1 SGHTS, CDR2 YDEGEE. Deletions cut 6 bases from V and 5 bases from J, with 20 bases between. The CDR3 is CASTFGGREMETQYF. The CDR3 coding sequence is TGTGCCAGCACCTTTGGAGGAAGAGAGATGGAGACCCAGTACTTC.

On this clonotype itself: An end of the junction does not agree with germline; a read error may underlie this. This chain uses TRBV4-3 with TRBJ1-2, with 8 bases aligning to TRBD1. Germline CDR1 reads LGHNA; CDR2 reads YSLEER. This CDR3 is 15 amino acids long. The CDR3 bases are TGCGCCTGCAGCCACGGGACAGGTGGAAACTATGGCTACACCTTC. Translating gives CACSHGTGGNYGYTF.

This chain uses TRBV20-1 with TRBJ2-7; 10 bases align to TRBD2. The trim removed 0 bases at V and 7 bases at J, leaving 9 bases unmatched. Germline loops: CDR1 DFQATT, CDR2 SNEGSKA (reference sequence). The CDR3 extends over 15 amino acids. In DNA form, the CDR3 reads TGCAGTGCTAGAGATCGGAGCGGGAGGGCCGGGGAGCAGTACTTC. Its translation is CSARDRSGRAGEQYF.

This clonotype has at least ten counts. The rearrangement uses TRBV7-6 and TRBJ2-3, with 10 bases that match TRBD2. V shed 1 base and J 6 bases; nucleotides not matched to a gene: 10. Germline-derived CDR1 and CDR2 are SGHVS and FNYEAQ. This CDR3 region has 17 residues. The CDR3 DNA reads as TGTGCCAGCAGCTTAGGAACTAGCGGGGTGCCGGGCGATACGCAGTATTTT. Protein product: CASSLGTSGVPGDTQYF.

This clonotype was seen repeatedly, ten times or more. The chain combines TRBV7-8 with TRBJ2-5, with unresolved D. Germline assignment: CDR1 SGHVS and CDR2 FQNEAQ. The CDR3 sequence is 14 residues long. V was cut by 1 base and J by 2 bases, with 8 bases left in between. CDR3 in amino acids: CASSLGAYQETQYF. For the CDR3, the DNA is TGTGCCAGCAGCTTAGGCGCGTATCAAGAGACCCAGTACTTC.

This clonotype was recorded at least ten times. The CDR3: CASHSGVYQETQYF. The CDR3 DNA is TGCGCCAGCCATAGCGGGGTGTACCAAGAGACCCAGTACTTC. This chain links TRBV5-1 with TRBJ2-5; 8 nucleotides align to TRBD2. The CDR3 consists of 14 residues. J lost 0 bases, V lost 7 bases, and 5 bases had no gene match. CDR1 SGHRS and CDR2 YFSETQ come from the germline V gene.

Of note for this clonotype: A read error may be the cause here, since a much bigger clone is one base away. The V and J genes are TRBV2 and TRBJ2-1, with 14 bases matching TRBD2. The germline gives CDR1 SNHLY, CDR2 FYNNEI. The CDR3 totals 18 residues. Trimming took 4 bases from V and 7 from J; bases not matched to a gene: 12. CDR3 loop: CASSGARTSGGRGNEQFF. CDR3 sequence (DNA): TGTGCCAGCAGTGGAGCGCGGACTAGCGGGGGGCGGGGAAATGAGCAGTTCTTC.

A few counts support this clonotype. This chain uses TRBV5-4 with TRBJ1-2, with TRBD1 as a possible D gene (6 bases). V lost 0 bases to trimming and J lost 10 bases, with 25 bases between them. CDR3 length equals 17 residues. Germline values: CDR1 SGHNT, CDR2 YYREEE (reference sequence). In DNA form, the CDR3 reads TGTGCCAGCAGCTTGGACTACTTTAAGGGGGGAAAAATGGACTACACCTTC. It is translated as CASSLDYFKGGKMDYTF. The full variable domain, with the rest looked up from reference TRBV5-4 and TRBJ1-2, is ETGVTQSPTHLIKTRGQQVTLRCSSQSGHNTVSWYQQALGQGPQFIFQYYREEENGRGNFPPRFSGLQFPNYSSELNVNALELDDSALYLCASSLDYFKGGKMDYTFGSGTRLTVV.